Listed here are 31 T cell receptor beta chains from one sample, sequenced in a study of T cell responses to AZD1222 COVID-19 vaccine. Sequenced by immunoSEQ multiplex PCR; TCRdb stores in-frame clones only, minus some. The table has approximately 120,000 clones, around 85% seen once; the top ten hold around 4.4%. Sequenced here: peripheral blood, sampled 28 days after the second AZD1222 dose. The receptor source for this set is an adult who received the AZD1222 COVID-19 vaccine.

This clone was detected only once. The chain carries TRBV6-5 and TRBJ1-1, with TRBD1 identical over 7 bases. The germline V gene encodes CDR1 MNHEY and CDR2 SVGAGI. The length of the CDR3 is 14 residues. V was clipped by 10 bases and J by 7 bases; unmatched bases: 15. The CDR3 bases are TGTGCCATAACGTCAGGGGGGGTTGTTGATGAAGCTTTCTTT. Translated, it gives CAITSGGVVDEAFF.

This rearrangement joins TRBV5-1 to TRBJ1-6; D uncertain. CDR1 SGHRS and CDR2 YFSETQ come from the germline V gene. V was pared by 2 bases and J by 10 bases, with 16 bases between. The CDR3 loop spans 15 amino acids. The CDR3 sequence is CASSFLTGNGSPLHF. In DNA, the CDR3 is TGCGCCAGCAGCTTCTTAACGGGAAACGGCTCACCCCTCCACTTT.

The CDR3 DNA sequence: TGTGCCAGCTCACCCAGCGGGGGGCTATCGGAGACCCAGTACTTC. Translating it yields CASSPSGGLSETQYF. The chain has TRBV18 and TRBJ2-5, with 9 bases lining up with TRBD2. J lost 5 bases, V lost 3 bases, and 7 bases had no gene match. The CDR3 consists of 15 residues. In germline, CDR1 is KGHSH, CDR2 LQKENI.

This chain connects TRBV12-2 to TRBJ2-2; TRBD2 was called by the table and not checked on the DNA. TRBV12-2 is shown as a pseudogene. The CDR3 totals 19 residues. The chain's CDR3 is CASRFLGGARTERTGELFF. CDR3 coding DNA: TGTGCAAGTCGCTTTCTCGGGGGGGCTCGAACTGAAAGGACCGGGGAGCTGTTTTTT.

This CDR3 reads CASSDQGRGYEQYF. In DNA, the CDR3 is TGTGCCAGTAGTGACCAGGGTCGGGGATACGAGCAGTACTTC. The chain has TRBV19 and TRBJ2-7; D assignment may be TRBD1 or TRBD2 (5 bases each). The CDR3 is 14 residues long. V dropped 5 bases and J dropped 4 bases, with 15 bases sitting between them. Germline lookup yields CDR1 LNHDA and CDR2 SQIVND (reference sequence).

This clone has a single count. This chain connects TRBV6-5 to TRBJ1-5; D gene uncertain. V gave up 0 bases and J gave up 0 bases, with 6 bases separating them. This CDR3 is built from 15 residues. Germline lookup yields CDR1 MNHEY and CDR2 SVGAGI. Written as DNA, the CDR3 is TGTGCCAGCAGTTACTCGGCGTATAGCAATCAGCCCCAGCATTTT. The encoded protein is CASSYSAYSNQPQHF.

The chain carries TRBV19 and TRBJ2-1; TRBD2 matches at 8 bases. Germline V gives CDR1 LNHDA, CDR2 SQIVND (reference sequence). Trimming cost V 7 bases and J 7 bases; bases outside gene matches: 12. The CDR3 loop spans 15 amino acids. The CDR3 loop reads CASNPIGGAINEQFF. DNA for the CDR3: TGTGCCAGTAACCCGATCGGGGGGGCTATAAATGAGCAGTTCTTC.

The V gene is TRBV5-1, the J gene TRBJ2-3, with 11 bases matching TRBD2. The ends lost 4 bases at V and 1 base at J; junction bases unmatched: 5. The CDR3 runs to 16 residues. Germline V gene sequence: CDR1 SGHRS, CDR2 YFSETQ. The CDR3 sequence is CASSPPTSGGTDTQYF. In nucleotides, the CDR3 is TGCGCCAGCAGCCCTCCGACTAGCGGGGGCACAGATACGCAGTATTTT.

This clone appeared once. The chain joins TRBV15 to TRBJ1-1, with D possibly matching TRBD1 (5 bases). Germline CDR1 LNHNV, CDR2 YYDKDF (reference sequence). CDR3 length: 15 amino acids. The V and J ends lost 1 base and 2 bases respectively, with 11 bases between them. This CDR3 is CATSRGSTANTEAFF. The CDR3 DNA reads as TGTGCCACCAGCAGAGGTTCGACAGCTAACACTGAAGCTTTCTTT.

The chain uses TRBV25-1 and TRBJ1-6; no clear D. The CDR3 extends over 15 amino acids. CDR1 is MGHDK and CDR2 is SYGVNS in the germline V gene. V shed 4 bases and J shed 7 bases, with 14 bases lying between them. Here the CDR3 reads CASSAGDGQNSPLHF. CDR3 bases: TGTGCCAGCAGTGCGGGAGACGGGCAAAATTCACCCCTCCACTTT. Full variable domain (missing parts from reference TRBV25-1 and TRBJ1-6): EADIYQTPRYLVIGTGKKITLECSQTMGHDKMYWYQQDPGMELHLIHYSYGVNSTEKGDLSSESTVSRIRTEHFPLTLESARPSHTSQYLCASSAGDGQNSPLHFGNGTRLTVT.

The CDR3 region is CSVGWVGNQPQHF. The CDR3 coding sequence is TGCAGCGTTGGTTGGGTTGGAAATCAGCCCCAGCATTTT. The gene calls are TRBV29-1 and TRBJ1-5; D call uncertain. The CDR3 is made up of 13 amino acids. V lost 4 bases and J lost 4, with 11 bases in between. Looked up from germline, CDR1 is SQVTM and CDR2 is ANQGSEA.

The gene calls are TRBV30 and TRBJ2-1, with D perhaps matching TRBD1 or TRBD2 (5 bases each). The CDR3 contains 12 residues. Germline CDR1 GTSNPN, CDR2 SVGIG (reference sequence). V lost 7 bases, J lost 8 bases, and 15 bases lay in between. CDR3 sequence: CASAERGHEQFF. CDR3 coding DNA: TGTGCCTCTGCGGAGAGGGGCCATGAGCAGTTCTTC.

This chain uses TRBV28 with TRBJ1-5; possibly TRBD1 for D (5 bases). This CDR3 region has 15 residues. Germline CDR1 is MDHEN and CDR2 is SYDVKM. Trimming removed 5 bases at V and 0 bases at J, with 11 bases between. The CDR3 reads CASSHRQYSNQPQHF. The DNA of the CDR3 is TGTGCCAGCAGTCATAGACAGTATAGCAATCAGCCCCAGCATTTT.

Only a few counts were recorded for this clone. The J gene is TRBJ1-5, the V gene TRBV4-1; a possible D gene is TRBD1 (6 bases). Trimming removed 1 base from V and 3 bases from J, with 10 bases in between. The germline V gene encodes CDR1 MGHRA and CDR2 YSYEKL. The CDR3 has 15 amino acids. CDR3 protein: CASSQGRGVNQPQHF. In nucleotides, the CDR3 is TGCGCCAGCAGCCAAGGCAGGGGTGTCAATCAGCCCCAGCATTTT.

This chain connects TRBV7-8 to TRBJ2-7, with a possible D match to TRBD2 (5 bases). The germline gives CDR1 SGHVS, CDR2 FQNEAQ. The V and J ends lost 5 bases and 2 bases respectively, with 7 bases between them. There are 12 residues in the CDR3. The CDR3 nucleotides are TGTGCCAGCAGCCCCGGGACCTACGAGCAGTACTTC. It translates to CASSPGTYEQYF.

The sample holds one count of this clone. The rearrangement links TRBV5-4 to TRBJ2-5, with 15 bases identical to TRBD2. The CDR3 runs 17 residues. Germline V gene sequence: CDR1 SGHNT, CDR2 YYREEE (reference sequence). V was clipped by 4 bases and J by 2 bases; unmatched bases: 6. The CDR3 DNA is TGTGCCAGCAGCCCCGGGACTAGCGGGGGGTGGCAAGAGACCCAGTACTTC. It specifies CASSPGTSGGWQETQYF.

This chain connects TRBV19 to TRBJ1-6; TRBD1 aligns across 10 bases. V lost 6 bases to trimming and J lost 9 bases; unmatched junction nucleotides: 5. The CDR3 spans 14 residues. Germline loops: CDR1 LNHDA, CDR2 SQIVND (reference sequence). CDR3 DNA: TGTGCCAGTAGCCCGACAGGGGGCGGTTCACCCCTCCACTTT. It codes for CASSPTGGGSPLHF. The variable domain in full, completed from reference TRBV19 and TRBJ1-6, reads DGGITQSPKYLFRKEGQNVTLSCEQNLNHDAMYWYRQDPGQGLRLIYYSQIVNDFQKGDIAEGYSVSREKKESFPLTVTSAQKNPTAFYLCASSPTGGGSPLHFGNGTRLTVT.

This chain joins TRBV3-1 (or the pseudogene TRBV3-2) and TRBJ2-2; possibly TRBD2 for D (5 bases). The CDR3 is made up of 15 amino acids. From germline, CDR1 is LGHDT and CDR2 YNNKEL (reference sequence). V was cut by 6 bases and J by 0 bases, with 11 bases left in between. The CDR3 region has the DNA TGTGCCAGCAGACAAAGGACTGCGAACACCGGGGAGCTGTTTTTT. This codes for CASRQRTANTGELFF.

This chain links TRBV19 with TRBJ1-3; TRBD1 might be the D (6 bases). The germline V gene has CDR1 LNHDA and CDR2 SQIVND (reference sequence). V lost 4 bases, J lost 4 bases, and 11 bases lay in between. This CDR3 comprises 14 residues. The CDR3 reads CASSRPGAGNTIYF. DNA for the CDR3: TGTGCCAGTAGTAGACCAGGGGCCGGAAACACCATATATTTT.

This clone has only one observation. The CDR3 DNA reads as TGTGCCAGTAGGGCGATACTAGCGGGGGGCTCTAGCTCCTACAATGAGCAGTTCTTC. It is translated as CASRAILAGGSSSYNEQFF. V and J are TRBV19 and TRBJ2-1; TRBD2 matches at 12 bases. CDR1 is LNHDA and CDR2 is SQIVND in the germline V gene (reference sequence). V was clipped by 6 bases and J by 0 bases; unmatched bases: 12. This CDR3 has 19 amino acids.

This rearrangement joins TRBV6-5 to TRBJ2-4; D gene unclear. V lost 4 bases to trimming and J lost 2 bases, with 6 bases between them. Per the germline V gene, CDR1 is MNHEY and CDR2 is SVGAGI. The CDR3 has 13 amino acids. This CDR3 is CASSFGPKNIQYF. The CDR3 DNA reads TGTGCCAGCAGTTTCGGACCCAAAAACATTCAGTACTTC.

This clone was recorded a few times. This chain joins TRBV6-4 and TRBJ2-3; D is possibly TRBD1 or TRBD2 (6 bases each). Looked up from germline, CDR1 is MRHNA and CDR2 is SNTAGT. Trimming pared 0 bases from V and 4 bases from J, leaving 11 bases between. The CDR3 loop spans 15 amino acids. The chain's CDR3 is CASSDSRGGSDTQYF. The CDR3 region has the DNA TGTGCCAGCAGTGACTCGAGAGGGGGGTCAGATACGCAGTATTTT.

The chain links TRBV7-3 to TRBJ1-1; 8 bases fit TRBD1. Trimming cost V 2 bases and J 4 bases; bases outside gene matches: 3. CDR1 and CDR2 from the germline V gene are SGHTA and FQGTGA. This CDR3 region has 14 residues. The CDR3 coding sequence is TGTGCCAGCAGCTTACGGGACAGGAGCACTGAAGCTTTCTTT. Protein: CASSLRDRSTEAFF.

The chain joins TRBV30 to TRBJ1-4; D perhaps matches TRBD1 (6 bases). This CDR3 region has 14 residues. The germline CDR1 and CDR2 sequences are GTSNPN and SVGIG (reference sequence). Trimming pared 3 bases from V and 6 bases from J, leaving 14 bases between. The CDR3 bases are TGTGCCTGGAGACCTCGGAGGGGGGATGAAAAACTGTTTTTT. Translating gives CAWRPRRGDEKLFF. The variable domain in full, with the rest retrieved from reference TRBV30 and TRBJ1-4, is SQTIHQWPATLVQPVGSPLSLECTVEGTSNPNLYWYRQAAGRGLQLLFYSVGIGQISSEVPQNLSASRPQDRQFILSSKKLLLSDSGFYLCAWRPRRGDEKLFFGSGTQLSVL.

This clone occurred a few times. The chain carries TRBV18 and TRBJ2-3; D call uncertain. CDR3 length: 12 residues. Trimming pared 4 bases from V and 1 base from J, leaving 3 bases between. Germline CDR1 reads KGHSH; CDR2 reads LQKENI. The CDR3 region is CASSQGTDTQYF. DNA of the CDR3: TGTGCCAGCTCACAGGGCACAGATACGCAGTATTTT.

V usage is TRBV7-9 and J usage is TRBJ2-2; D may be TRBD1 (5 bases). V was shortened by 11 bases and J by 1 base, with 23 bases between the two germline ends. Per germline, CDR1 SEHNR and CDR2 FQNEAQ (reference sequence). There are 17 residues in the CDR3. CDR3 bases: TGTGCCCCAGCCCGGCCAGGGCCCCCAATGAACACCGGGGAGCTGTTTTTT. Translating gives CAPARPGPPMNTGELFF.

The chain employs TRBV29-1 and TRBJ1-4, with 9 bases matching TRBD1. The germline gives CDR1 SQVTM, CDR2 ANQGSEA. The CDR3 has 14 residues. The J segment lost 8 bases and the V segment lost 0 bases, leaving 4 bases of the junction unmatched. CDR3 protein: CSVEDSTGGEKLFF. DNA of the CDR3: TGCAGCGTTGAAGACTCGACAGGGGGAGAAAAACTGTTTTTT. Using reference TRBV29-1 and TRBJ1-4 for the parts outside the CDR3, the full variable domain is SAVISQKPSRDICQRGTSLTIQCQVDSQVTMMFWYRQQPGQSLTLIATANQGSEATYESGFVIDKFPISRPNLTFSTLTVSNMSPEDSSIYLCSVEDSTGGEKLFFGSGTQLSVL.

V gene TRBV9 combines with J gene TRBJ1-1; D not certain. The CDR3 sequence is 13 residues long. CDR1 SGDLS and CDR2 YYNGEE come from the germline V gene. The V and J ends lost 0 bases and 7 bases respectively, with 10 bases between them. CDR3 sequence (DNA): TGTGCCAGCAGCGTAGTAGGTGGGAGTGAAGCTTTCTTT. Residues: CASSVVGGSEAFF. The full variable domain, rest sourced from reference TRBV9 and TRBJ1-1, is DSGVTQTPKHLITATGQRVTLRCSPRSGDLSVYWYQQSLDQGLQFLIQYYNGEERAKGNILERFSAQQFPDLHSELNLSSLELGDSALYFCASSVVGGSEAFFGQGTRLTVV.

This chain uses TRBV2 with TRBJ1-2; weak D call: TRBD1 (6 bases). Germline loops: CDR1 SNHLY, CDR2 FYNNEI. Trimming stripped 7 bases from V and 0 bases from J, with 18 bases between. The CDR3 is 16 amino acids. CDR3 bases: TGTGCCAGCATCCGAGACAGGCAAGTCACTAACTATGGCTACACCTTC. Translated, it gives CASIRDRQVTNYGYTF.

The gene calls are TRBV20-1 and TRBJ1-2; D uncertain. V lost 5 bases to trimming and J lost 4 bases, with 8 bases between them. The CDR3 consists of 11 residues. The germline CDR1 and CDR2 sequences are DFQATT and SNEGSKA (reference sequence). CDR3 sequence (DNA): TGCAGTGCTGCCCCTCTCTATGGCTACACCTTC. This gives the protein CSAAPLYGYTF.

V is TRBV5-4 and J is TRBJ1-1; D is perhaps TRBD1 (6 bases). Germline V CDR1 and CDR2: SGHNT, YYREEE (reference sequence). Trimming cost V 2 bases and J 9 bases, with 8 bases left between them. The CDR3 contains 11 residues. CDR3 coding DNA: TGTGCCAGCAGCTTAGGACAGAAAGCTTTCTTT. This sequence encodes CASSLGQKAFF.